Each of the 8 T cell receptor beta chains below was sequenced from the same sample in a study of GPR56 and killer-like receptors on CD4 memory cells. With the reads reprocessed, TCRdb shows one record per CDR3 protein and no DNA. The table for this sample gives about 1,100 distinct CDR3 sequences. Sorting by FACS used killer cell lectin-like receptor and GPR56 expression to define five CD4+ populations. The sample comprised memory CD4+ T cells from blood. All receptors come from a human donor in good health.

This chain joins TRBV20-1 and TRBJ2-2; without DNA, the TCRdb call of TRBD2 cannot be checked. This CDR3 spans 16 amino acids. Per the germline V gene, CDR1 is DFQATT and CDR2 is SNEGSKA (reference sequence). The CDR3 is CSARGPGLAYTGELFF.

Considering frequency, this clonotype is medium-sized. V is TRBV5-4 and J is TRBJ2-5; absent DNA, TCRdb's TRBD1 call cannot be checked. Germline CDR1 SGHNT, CDR2 YYREEE (reference sequence). The CDR3 runs 13 residues. The CDR3 is CASSRPGGGTQYF.

This clonotype is classed as large by frequency. The V and J genes are TRBV6-2 or TRBV6-3 and TRBJ2-1; TCRdb designates TRBD1, a call that cannot be tested without DNA. Germline loops: CDR1 MNHEY, CDR2 SVGEGT. The CDR3 has 14 amino acids. CDR3 sequence: CASSLSPGHSPRFF.

The chain employs TRBV6-1 and TRBJ2-7; TCRdb names TRBD1, which stays unverified in the absence of DNA. The CDR3 is 16 residues long. The V gene's germline CDR1 is MNHNS and CDR2 SASEGT. The CDR3 loop is CASRNRGTGEWGEQYF.

The rearrangement links TRBV30 to TRBJ2-5; the TCRdb D gene call, TRBD2, has no DNA to confirm it. The CDR3 is 17 residues long. Germline-derived CDR1 and CDR2 are GTSNPN and SVGIG (reference sequence). Here the CDR3 reads CAWIPGTSGGFRETQYF.

In terms of frequency, this clonotype is medium-sized. CDR3 sequence reads: CASSVGTGGRTYEQYF. The gene calls are TRBV9 and TRBJ2-7; TCRdb names TRBD1, which stays unverified in the absence of DNA. Germline V gene sequence: CDR1 SGDLS, CDR2 YYNGEE. The CDR3 contains 16 residues.

V usage is TRBV20-1 and J usage is TRBJ1-3; with no DNA, the TCRdb D assignment of TRBD1 cannot be verified. The CDR3 has 14 amino acids. The germline CDR1 and CDR2 sequences are DFQATT and SNEGSKA (reference sequence). CDR3 in amino acids: CSAVRVSSGNTIYF.

By frequency, this clonotype is medium-sized. The chain employs TRBV9 and TRBJ2-5; checking the TCRdb D call of TRBD2 is not possible without DNA. In germline, CDR1 is SGDLS, CDR2 YYNGEE. The CDR3 is made up of 16 amino acids. CDR3 loop: CASSAFQGLAEETQYF.